The 9 T cell receptor beta chains below were found in one sample sequenced in a study of T cells in Graves' hyperthyroidism and ophthalmopathy. What was amplified from RNA transcripts were TCR beta CDR3 regions. HTBI primers drove first-round RT-PCR of the TCR CDR3. TCRdb recomputed calls from the multiplex PCR reads with MiXCR, one row per CDR3 protein. The table lists some 620,000 distinct CDR3 sequences, roughly 15% of them singletons. Sequencing was performed on blood. These TCRs come from a young woman with Graves' hyperthyroidism.

The chain couples TRBV30 to TRBJ2-7, with unresolved D. Germline CDR1 reads GTSNPN; CDR2 reads SVGIG (reference sequence). CDR3 length: 14 amino acids. Trimming took 1 base from V and 2 from J, leaving 12 bases between them. The CDR3 DNA reads TGTGCCTGGAGTGGTGGGTACGGAGCCTACGAGCAGTACTTC. Its protein product is CAWSGGYGAYEQYF.

The DNA for the CDR3 is TGTGCCAGCAGCTTGGTGCTAGCGGGATATCAAGAGACCCAGTACTTC. It codes for CASSLVLAGYQETQYF. The genes are TRBV5-6 and TRBJ2-5, with 9 positions matching TRBD2. V shed 0 bases, J shed 2 bases, and the junction held 5 bases outside the gene matches. Germline assignment: CDR1 SGHDT and CDR2 YYEEEE. CDR3 length equals 16 residues.

This clonotype occurred many times. J is TRBJ2-7 and V is TRBV5-1; D is uncertain. Per the germline V gene, CDR1 is SGHRS and CDR2 is YFSETQ. Trimming removed 0 bases at V and 0 bases at J, with 10 bases between. The CDR3 runs to 15 residues. The DNA for the CDR3 is TGCGCCAGCAGCTTGGGCGGACGGAACTCCTACGAGCAGTACTTC. Translated, it gives CASSLGGRNSYEQYF. Full variable domain (remainder filled in from reference TRBV5-1 and TRBJ2-7): KAGVTQTPRYLIKTRGQQVTLSCSPISGHRSVSWYQQTPGQGLQFLFEYFSETQRNKGNFPGRFSGRQFSNSRSEMNVSTLELGDSALYLCASSLGGRNSYEQYFGPGTRLTVT.

This sequence joins TRBV20-1 and TRBJ2-5; 8 bases are shared with TRBD2. After removal of 0 bases from V and 0 bases from J, the junction contained 3 bases not matched to a gene. The length of the CDR3 is 15 residues. From germline, CDR1 is DFQATT and CDR2 SNEGSKA (reference sequence). Here the CDR3 reads CSAREQRGYQETQYF. CDR3 DNA: TGCAGTGCTAGAGAGCAGCGGGGGTACCAAGAGACCCAGTACTTC.

The chain joins TRBV20-1 to TRBJ2-1; 9 nucleotides agree with TRBD2. From germline, CDR1 is DFQATT and CDR2 SNEGSKA (reference sequence). With V trimmed by 3 bases and J by 0 bases, 9 bases remained unmatched. This CDR3 has 17 residues. The DNA of the CDR3 is TGCAGTGCTAGGTCCCCTAGCGGGAAGAGCTCCTACAATGAGCAGTTCTTC. As protein: CSARSPSGKSSYNEQFF.

In its sample, this clonotype was seen many times. The chain is built from TRBV7-3 and TRBJ2-7; 10 nucleotides align to TRBD2. V lost 4 bases to trimming and J lost 0 bases; unmatched junction nucleotides: 6. CDR1 SGHTA and CDR2 FQGTGA come from the germline V gene. The CDR3 length is 16 residues. The CDR3, as DNA: TGTGCCAGCAGCTCGCTCCGACTAGCGGGCTCCTACGAGCAGTACTTC. Translation gives CASSSLRLAGSYEQYF.

This clonotype was seen repeatedly, ten times or more. CDR3 residues: CASSQLAVNNEQFF. For the CDR3, the DNA is TGTGCCAGCAGCCAACTAGCGGTAAACAATGAGCAGTTCTTC. V gene TRBV3-1 combines with J gene TRBJ2-1; 7 bases align to TRBD2. Germline assignment: CDR1 LGHDT and CDR2 YNNKEL (reference sequence). The CDR3 sequence is 14 residues long. The junction had 3 bases not matched to a gene; V was cut back by 2 bases and J by 5 bases.

The table lists this clonotype with a few counts. The chain recombines TRBV7-3 with TRBJ2-2, with D maybe TRBD1 (6 bases). There are 16 residues in the CDR3. V gave up 1 base and J gave up 6 bases, with 15 bases separating them. CDR1 and CDR2 (germline): SGHTA, FQGTGA. The CDR3 nucleotides are TGTGCCAGCAGCTTAATAACAGGGAGTTCGGCCGGGGAGCTGTTTTTT. Amino acids: CASSLITGSSAGELFF. Combining the CDR3 with reference TRBV7-3 and TRBJ2-2 gives the whole variable domain GAGVSQTPSNKVTEKGKYVELRCDPISGHTALYWYRQSLGQGPEFLIYFQGTGAADDSGLPNDRFFAVRPEGSVSTLKIQRTERGDSAVYLCASSLITGSSAGELFFGEGSRLTVL.

This clonotype has only a few counts. The chain carries TRBV5-1 and TRBJ1-3; a weak D match, TRBD1 (5 bases). The V gene lost 1 base and the J gene lost 2 bases, with 10 bases spanning the gap. Per the germline V gene, CDR1 is SGHRS and CDR2 is YFSETQ. This CDR3 is 15 amino acids long. The CDR3 protein is CASSLTGDPGNTIYF. The CDR3 DNA reads as TGCGCCAGCAGCTTGACGGGGGACCCTGGAAACACCATATATTTT. The full variable domain, its missing parts supplied by reference TRBV5-1 and TRBJ1-3, is KAGVTQTPRYLIKTRGQQVTLSCSPISGHRSVSWYQQTPGQGLQFLFEYFSETQRNKGNFPGRFSGRQFSNSRSEMNVSTLELGDSALYLCASSLTGDPGNTIYFGEGSWLTVV.